Sequencing of this T cell receptor beta chain was carried out in a study of tumor-infiltrating lymphocytes in primary liver carcinoma. At the level of the study: Maximum tumor diameters ranged from roughly 4.2 to 11 cm, stage T1-T3 N0M0.

Notes on this clonotype: The junction differs from germline at one of its ends, possibly a read error.

A primer in the constant region served to generate TCR beta cDNA from approximately 500 ng of total RNA. Three nested multiplex PCR rounds, a slightly modified ARM-PCR method, built the TCR beta libraries. The first two PCR rounds used TRBV1-TRBV30 forward primers with a C-beta reverse primer, roughly 11 cycles each. MiXCR, run by TCRdb on the multiplex PCR reads, gives a single entry per CDR3 protein. This table has 100,000 or so distinct CDR3 sequences, approximately 80% appearing once. The germline gives CDR1 MNHNS, CDR2 SASEGT. The CDR3 is 16 amino acids. Investigators took RNA and DNA out together from roughly 21-30 mg of unsorted bulk tissue.

The specimen was liver tumor tissue from sampling region 3. Sample subset: tumor region T3, left-lateral pole. The source of this sequence is a man aged 40-49 years with primary liver carcinoma and hepatitis B virus infection. V gene TRBV6-1 combines with J gene TRBJ2-4; D may be TRBD2 (5 bases). CDR3 sequence: CASSEVTLGAKNIQNF. The CDR3 DNA sequence: TGTGCCAGTAGTGAAGTAACACTGGGAGCCAAAAACATTCAGAACTTC.